The next 14 T cell receptor beta chains were all read from a single sample in a study of T cell responses to AZD1222 COVID-19 vaccine. Only in-frame clones appear in the TCRdb table, and some are missing; sequencing was by immunoSEQ multiplex PCR. Seen here are some 120,000 clones, more than 70% observed once, and the top ten hold around 4.4%. The starting material was peripheral blood, obtained 28 days after the second AZD1222 dose. The source of these receptors is an adult who received the AZD1222 COVID-19 vaccine.

V usage is TRBV28 and J usage is TRBJ2-7; D unclear. V lost 8 bases to trimming and J lost 7 bases, with 18 bases between them. Per germline, CDR1 MDHEN and CDR2 SYDVKM. CDR3 length: 13 residues. The CDR3 spells CASSGNTLGEQYF. CDR3 nucleotides: TGTGCCAGCTCAGGTAATACGTTAGGGGAGCAGTACTTC.

In DNA, the CDR3 is TGTGCCACCAGTGACCCCGGGACAGGGTTCACCGGGGAGCTGTTTTTT. Translated: CATSDPGTGFTGELFF. This chain joins TRBV24-1 and TRBJ2-2; TRBD1 matches at 9 bases. The CDR3 runs 16 residues. After removal of 4 bases from V and 4 bases from J, the junction contained 6 bases not matched to a gene. Germline V CDR1 and CDR2: KGHDR, SFDVKD.

The chain is built from TRBV6-6 and TRBJ2-7; 7 bases map to TRBD1. The J segment lost 11 bases and the V segment lost 0 bases, leaving 7 bases of the junction unmatched. The CDR3 is 13 amino acids. The germline gives CDR1 MNHNY, CDR2 SVGAGI (reference sequence). In DNA, the CDR3 is TGTGCCAGCAGTTACTCGGACAAAGGGACAGAGTACTTC. It is translated as CASSYSDKGTEYF.

The chain combines TRBV5-1 with TRBJ2-2; D is unresolved. The CDR3 totals 14 residues. Germline V gene sequence: CDR1 SGHRS, CDR2 YFSETQ. V was shortened by 1 base and J by 1 base, with 5 bases between the two germline ends. CDR3 region: CASSLRQNTGELFF. The CDR3 DNA reads as TGCGCCAGCAGCTTGAGACAGAACACCGGGGAGCTGTTTTTT. The entire variable domain, with the rest obtained from reference TRBV5-1 and TRBJ2-2, is as follows: KAGVTQTPRYLIKTRGQQVTLSCSPISGHRSVSWYQQTPGQGLQFLFEYFSETQRNKGNFPGRFSGRQFSNSRSEMNVSTLELGDSALYLCASSLRQNTGELFFGEGSRLTVL.

The chain couples TRBV2 to TRBJ1-1; maybe TRBD1 (6 bases). V lost 7 bases to trimming and J lost 2 bases, with 11 bases between them. CDR1 and CDR2 (germline): SNHLY, FYNNEI. The CDR3 consists of 13 residues. CDR3 DNA: TGTGCCAGCAATTACAGGGATAACACTGAAGCTTTCTTT. It translates to CASNYRDNTEAFF.

Of note for this clone: The junction does not match germline at one end; this may be a read error. The genes are TRBV6-2 or TRBV6-3 and TRBJ2-3; D perhaps matches TRBD2 (5 bases). The CDR3 length is 15 residues. The germline CDR1 and CDR2 sequences are MNHEY and SVGEGT. CDR3 in DNA: TGTGCCACCAGTTACCCCCCAGCGGCCACAGATACGCAGTATTTT. Its translation is CATSYPPAATDTQYF.

The J gene is TRBJ1-6, the V gene TRBV2, with D hard to call. Looked up from germline, CDR1 is SNHLY and CDR2 is FYNNEI. Trimming pared 4 bases from V and 3 bases from J, leaving 7 bases between. CDR3 size: 14 residues. CDR3 DNA sequence: TGTGCCAGCAGTGGTCCCAACTATAATTCACCCCTCCACTTT. Its protein is CASSGPNYNSPLHF.

The chain has TRBV3-1 (or the pseudogene TRBV3-2) and TRBJ1-2; TRBD1 might be the D (5 bases). The CDR3 runs 15 residues. V gave up 0 bases and J gave up 10 bases, with 18 bases separating them. Germline loops: CDR1 LGHDT, CDR2 YNNKEL (reference sequence). CDR3: CASSQDWAQGGTYTF. CDR3 sequence (DNA): TGTGCCAGCAGCCAAGATTGGGCCCAGGGAGGAACCTACACCTTC.

Only a few counts were recorded for this clone. V and J are TRBV5-6 and TRBJ2-7; D is ambiguous. The CDR3 covers 13 residues. Trimming pared 4 bases from V and 4 bases from J, leaving 12 bases between. The V gene's germline CDR1 is SGHDT and CDR2 YYEEEE. The chain's CDR3 is CASSPRVGYEQYF. The CDR3 bases are TGTGCCAGCAGCCCCCGGGTGGGTTACGAGCAGTACTTC.

The chain is built from TRBV7-3 and TRBJ1-6; D gene unclear. The V gene's germline CDR1 is SGHTA and CDR2 FQGTGA. This CDR3 is built from 13 residues. V lost 2 bases and J lost 4, with 3 bases in between. The CDR3 DNA reads TGTGCCAGCAGCTTAGAATATAATTCACCCCTCCACTTT. Protein sequence: CASSLEYNSPLHF.

This chain links TRBV6-6 with TRBJ1-1; a possible D gene is TRBD1 (5 bases). Germline CDR1 reads MNHNY; CDR2 reads SVGAGI (reference sequence). The length of the CDR3 is 14 residues. The V and J ends lost 8 bases and 0 bases respectively, with 13 bases between them. For the CDR3, the DNA is TGTGCCAGCCAAGTGGGGACTATGAACACTGAAGCTTTCTTT. Residues: CASQVGTMNTEAFF.

This chain uses TRBV27 with TRBJ1-5; D might be TRBD1 (5 bases). CDR3 size: 15 residues. V gave up 3 bases and J gave up 7 bases, with 16 bases separating them. CDR1 and CDR2 from the germline V gene are MNHEY and SMNVEV (reference sequence). CDR3 bases: TGTGCCAGCAGTTTTAGGCCGGGAACAGGCCAGCCCCAGCATTTT. It yields the protein CASSFRPGTGQPQHF.

This clone was detected only once. The J gene is TRBJ2-3, the V gene TRBV6-5; 7 bases line up with TRBD2. Per the germline V gene, CDR1 is MNHEY and CDR2 is SVGAGI. The CDR3 covers 15 residues. V trimming: 4 bases; J trimming: 4 bases; junction bases outside the gene matches: 8. The CDR3 is CASSSPGGRADTQYF. CDR3 coding DNA: TGTGCCAGCAGTTCGCCGGGGGGTAGGGCAGATACGCAGTATTTT.

In its sample, this clone was seen many times. J is TRBJ1-1 and V is TRBV7-9; D is unclear. Germline loops: CDR1 SEHNR, CDR2 FQNEAQ (reference sequence). This CDR3 spans 14 amino acids. V lost 5 bases to trimming and J lost 3 bases, with 13 bases between them. CDR3: CASSRSARYTEAFF. CDR3 bases: TGTGCCAGCAGCCGCTCCGCGAGGTACACTGAAGCTTTCTTT. The variable domain in full, with the rest retrieved from reference TRBV7-9 and TRBJ1-1, is DTGVSQNPRHKITKRGQNVTFRCDPISEHNRLYWYRQTLGQGPEFLTYFQNEAQLEKSRLLSDRFSAERPKGSFSTLEIQRTEQGDSAMYLCASSRSARYTEAFFGQGTRLTVV.